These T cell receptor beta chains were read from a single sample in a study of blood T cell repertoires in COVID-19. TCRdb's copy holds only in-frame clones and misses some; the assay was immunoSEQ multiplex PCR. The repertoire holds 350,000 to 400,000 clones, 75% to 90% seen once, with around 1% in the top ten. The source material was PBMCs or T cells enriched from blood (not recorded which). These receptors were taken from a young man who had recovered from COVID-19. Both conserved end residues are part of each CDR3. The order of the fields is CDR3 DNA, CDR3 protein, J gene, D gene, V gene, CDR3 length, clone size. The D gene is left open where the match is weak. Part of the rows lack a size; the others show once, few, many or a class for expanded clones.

DNA: TGTGCCAGCAGTCTATCTACCTACGAGCAGTACTTC; CDR3: CASSLSTYEQYF; J: TRBJ2-7; D: .; V: TRBV28; length: 12; size: few
DNA: TGTGCCAGCTCACCTCGTACCGGGACAGGGAGTTCAGAAGCTTTCTTT; CDR3: CASSPRTGTGSSEAFF; J: TRBJ1-1; D: TRBD1; V: TRBV18; length: 16; size: .
DNA: TGTGCCAGCAGTCCTGCCCCTAGCGGGACTGTCGAGCAGTACTTC; CDR3: CASSPAPSGTVEQYF; J: TRBJ2-7; D: TRBD2; V: TRBV27; length: 15; size: .
DNA: TGTGCCAGCAGCAAGGGGGACAGGGGCCCCCTGGGTAGCAATCAGCCCCAGCATTTT; CDR3: CASSKGDRGPLGSNQPQHF; J: TRBJ1-5; D: .; V: TRBV21-1; length: 19; size: .
DNA: TGTGCCAGCAGCCACTTCGAGGGGGCTAGGGAGACCCAGTACTTC; CDR3: CASSHFEGARETQYF; J: TRBJ2-5; D: TRBD1; V: TRBV7-2; length: 15; size: .
DNA: TGTGCCAGCAGTGAAGCAAGGGGGCCGAACACCGGGGAGCTGTTTTTT; CDR3: CASSEARGPNTGELFF; J: TRBJ2-2; D: TRBD1; V: TRBV6-1; length: 16; size: once
DNA: TGTGCCAGCAGTTACTCCGGCGGGCCTGGAAACACCATATATTTT; CDR3: CASSYSGGPGNTIYF; J: TRBJ1-3; D: .; V: TRBV6-2/TRBV6-3; length: 15; size: once
DNA: TGTGCCAGCAGCCTCACAGGGCATGGCTACACCTTC; CDR3: CASSLTGHGYTF; J: TRBJ1-2; D: .; V: TRBV5-4; length: 12; size: .
DNA: TGTGCCAGCAGCTTTTACAGGGGGCCCCACTTTTTAACTAATGAAAAACTGTTTTTT; CDR3: CASSFYRGPHFLTNEKLFF; J: TRBJ1-4; D: TRBD1; V: TRBV7-3; length: 19; size: .
DNA: TGTGCCAGCAGCTTAGCAGGAGGCGGGGAGCTGTTTTTT; CDR3: CASSLAGGGELFF; J: TRBJ2-2; D: .; V: TRBV13; length: 13; size: .
DNA: TGTGCCAGCAGTTACGTAATAGCGGGAGAGGATGATCAAGAGACCCAGTACTTC; CDR3: CASSYVIAGEDDQETQYF; J: TRBJ2-5; D: TRBD2; V: TRBV6-2/TRBV6-3; length: 18; size: .
DNA: TGTGCCAGCAGCCAACCGGGACAGGGAGGTGAAAAACTGTTTTTT; CDR3: CASSQPGQGGEKLFF; J: TRBJ1-4; D: TRBD1; V: TRBV14; length: 15; size: .
DNA: TGTGCCAGCAGCTTGCTCGCGGGACAGGGCCTAAAAGAGACCCAGTACTTC; CDR3: CASSLLAGQGLKETQYF; J: TRBJ2-5; D: TRBD1; V: TRBV5-8; length: 17; size: .
DNA: TGTGCCAGCAGCTCCCCCGGGACAGAGTATGGCTACACCTTC; CDR3: CASSSPGTEYGYTF; J: TRBJ1-2; D: TRBD1; V: TRBV7-9; length: 14; size: .
DNA: TGTGCCAGCAGTTACTCAACAGGCATGGGATCACCCCTCCACTTT; CDR3: CASSYSTGMGSPLHF; J: TRBJ1-6; D: .; V: TRBV6-5; length: 15; size: .
DNA: TGTGCCAGCAGCCATACAGGGTCAGATACGCAGTATTTT; CDR3: CASSHTGSDTQYF; J: TRBJ2-3; D: .; V: TRBV5-8; length: 13; size: .
DNA: TGTGCCAGTAGCCGACTTAACAGGGCTAACTATGGCTACACCTTC; CDR3: CASSRLNRANYGYTF; J: TRBJ1-2; D: .; V: TRBV19; length: 15; size: .
DNA: TGTGCCAGCAGTTTTGGGACTAGCGGGATACGAGATACGCAGTATTTT; CDR3: CASSFGTSGIRDTQYF; J: TRBJ2-3; D: TRBD2; V: TRBV28; length: 16; size: .
DNA: TGTGCCAGCAGCCAAGGGGGCCAGGCCAACACCGGGGAGCTGTTTTTT; CDR3: CASSQGGQANTGELFF; J: TRBJ2-2; D: .; V: TRBV3-1/TRBV3-2; length: 16; size: .
DNA: TGTGCCAGCAGCTCCGGGATGAACACTGAAGCTTTCTTT; CDR3: CASSSGMNTEAFF; J: TRBJ1-1; D: .; V: TRBV7-3; length: 13; size: once
DNA: TGCGCCAGCAGTAGTAGGGGGATCTCCTACAATGAGCAGTTCTTC; CDR3: CASSSRGISYNEQFF; J: TRBJ2-1; D: .; V: TRBV5-1; length: 15; size: .
DNA: TGTGCCAGCAGTTATGGGCCAGATACAAGCAATCAGCCCCAGCATTTT; CDR3: CASSYGPDTSNQPQHF; J: TRBJ1-5; D: .; V: TRBV6-5; length: 16; size: few
DNA: TGTGCCAGTAGTATATCGGGGTTAGGAACAGATACGCAGTATTTT; CDR3: CASSISGLGTDTQYF; J: TRBJ2-3; D: .; V: TRBV19; length: 15; size: .
DNA: TGTGCCAGCAGCGTAGAGGGACAGGGGGCTCTGAACACTGAAGCTTTCTTT; CDR3: CASSVEGQGALNTEAFF; J: TRBJ1-1; D: TRBD1; V: TRBV9; length: 17; size: .
DNA: TGTGCCAGCAGGCGGGAGGGCTGGAATGAGCAGTTCTTC; CDR3: CASRREGWNEQFF; J: TRBJ2-1; D: TRBD2; V: TRBV2; length: 13; size: .
DNA: TGTGCCAGCAGTTTAGTTGGGCGAACTAACACCGGGGAGCTGTTTTTT; CDR3: CASSLVGRTNTGELFF; J: TRBJ2-2; D: .; V: TRBV28; length: 16; size: .
DNA: TGCGCCAGCAGCCACCGACAGGACACTGAAGCTTTCTTT; CDR3: CASSHRQDTEAFF; J: TRBJ1-1; D: .; V: TRBV4-1; length: 13; size: once